This T cell receptor beta chain comes out of a study of early stage breast cancer tumors. This table comes from immunoSEQ multiplex PCR, and its TCRdb copy is limited to in-frame clones, with some not included. The profile shows 55,000 to 70,000 clones, approximately 80% of them singletons. V lost 4 bases to trimming and J lost 2 bases; unmatched junction nucleotides: 5. The CDR3 has 15 amino acids. In germline, CDR1 is MNHEY, CDR2 SMNVEV (reference sequence). The sequencing sample was made of blood. V gene TRBV27 combines with J gene TRBJ2-5, with 9 positions matching TRBD2. The TCR originated in a person aged 35-49 years with breast cancer. CDR3 residues: CASSSDSGSQETQYF. The DNA of the CDR3 is TGTGCCAGCAGTTCTGATAGCGGGAGTCAAGAGACCCAGTACTTC.